Listed here are 4 T cell receptor beta chains from one sample, sequenced in a study of cytomegalovirus exposure and HLA in healthy donors. Data came from immunoSEQ multiplex PCR; TCRdb stores just in-frame clones and leaves some out. The repertoire holds more than 200,000 clones, about 90% seen once, with around 13% in the top ten. The sequencing sample was made of PBMCs. The receptors shown here come from a man younger than 35 in good health and CMV-seropositive.

This clone came up once. This sequence joins TRBV15 and TRBJ2-1, with 12 positions matching TRBD2. This CDR3 is built from 16 residues. After removal of 3 bases from V and 7 bases from J, the junction contained 7 bases not matched to a gene. Per germline, CDR1 LNHNV and CDR2 YYDKDF (reference sequence). The CDR3 loop is CATSSRTSGIGNEQFF. The CDR3 coding sequence is TGTGCCACCAGCAGCAGGACTAGCGGGATTGGAAATGAGCAGTTCTTC.

The sample holds one count of this clone. A much more abundant neighbour one base away suggests this may be a read error. The chain employs TRBV5-5 and TRBJ1-1; D is perhaps TRBD1 (5 bases). This CDR3 contains 13 residues. V lost 2 bases and J 2 bases, leaving 7 bases between the germline ends. Germline CDR1 is SGHKS and CDR2 is YYEKEE (reference sequence). CDR3 amino acids: CASSFQGNTEAFF. Here the CDR3 DNA reads TGTGCCAGCAGCTTTCAGGGAAACACTGAAGCTTTCTTT.

The genes are TRBV6-1 and TRBJ2-7; possibly TRBD2 for D (6 bases). V lost 3 bases and J 2 bases, leaving 17 bases between the germline ends. Per germline, CDR1 MNHNS and CDR2 SASEGT. The CDR3 contains 16 residues. This CDR3 is CASSDQGNWGAYEQYF. The CDR3 coding sequence is TGTGCCAGCAGTGACCAAGGTAACTGGGGGGCCTACGAGCAGTACTTC.

The chain joins TRBV12-5 to TRBJ1-1; 7 nucleotides agree with TRBD1. The germline CDR1 and CDR2 sequences are LGHNT and FRNRAP. The CDR3 loop spans 18 amino acids. Trimming cost V 1 base and J 11 bases; bases outside gene matches: 22. CDR3 nucleotide sequence: TGTGCTAGTGGTTTGGGTCAGACAGGGCGATCGATTCCTTTGGCGGCTTTCTTT. Amino acids: CASGLGQTGRSIPLAAFF. The full variable domain, rest sourced from reference TRBV12-5 and TRBJ1-1, is DARVTQTPRHKVTEMGQEVTMRCQPILGHNTVFWYRQTMMQGLELLAYFRNRAPLDDSGMPKDRFSAEMPDATLATLKIQPSEPRDSAVYFCASGLGQTGRSIPLAAFFGQGTRLTVV.